This T cell receptor (beta chain) is from a study of beta chain features in type 1 diabetes. Looking at the study overall: Summed over all samples, the examined sorted cells came to some 99 million. Broader study findings: PCR might favor shorter templates, but any such skew would affect patients and controls equally. Moderate but significant shortening of TCRB CDR3s was recorded in all four CD4+ subsets from Type 1 diabetes patients.

A note on this clone: Its specificity is unknown.

Germline CDR1 reads MDHEN; CDR2 reads SYDVKM. V was clipped by 3 bases and J by 4 bases; unmatched bases: 1. The CDR3 has 15 amino acids. cDNA synthesis used the whole RNA isolate, giving expressed TCRB sequences. Assay: immunoSEQ multiplex PCR; the TCRdb copy retains only in-frame clones and omits some. The sample consists of about 150,000 clones, 6.5% to 9.5% of them appearing once. The V gene is TRBV28, the J gene TRBJ2-2; 11 bases are shared with TRBD1. This sequence was found in a woman aged 40-49 years with type 1 diabetes. Sequencing was carried out using central memory CD4+ T cells from blood. The CDR3 DNA follows: TGTGCCAGCAGTTTGGGGACAGGGGGCACCGGGGAGCTGTTTTTT. Its protein product is CASSLGTGGTGELFF.